Here is one T cell receptor beta chain with its context. Its antigen is unidentified. Isolated PBMCs totaled at least 6 million in each sample. A sample-barcoded 5' primer and a J-beta primer mix were used in a second PCR of roughly 7 to 11 cycles. TCRdb independently ran MiXCR on the 5' RACE reads; one entry per CDR3 protein. This table holds 450,000 to 600,000 distinct CDR3 sequences, around a quarter found once. This record comes from a study of blood T cells in healthy people across ages. Points from the study as a whole: There were more naive CD4+ cells and higher diversity in long-lived donors than in aged donors.

These data were likewise used in another study, on T cells of mothers and their children. Per that study: Donors comprised three healthy Caucasian mothers plus their six children. An overlap that was slightly higher, though non-significant, was seen in related mother-child pairs versus unrelated pairs.

The clonotype was recovered from a boy between 2 and 10 years old in good health. Sequencing used blood.

CDR3 sequence reads: CASSVDGGARIGELFF. The DNA for the CDR3 is TGTGCCAGCAGCGTAGACGGTGGGGCTCGGATCGGGGAGCTGTTTTTT. This chain joins TRBV9 and TRBJ2-2; D is perhaps TRBD1 (5 bases). The CDR3 consists of 16 residues. The V gene's germline CDR1 is SGDLS and CDR2 YYNGEE. The V and J ends lost 0 bases and 7 bases respectively, with 16 bases between them.